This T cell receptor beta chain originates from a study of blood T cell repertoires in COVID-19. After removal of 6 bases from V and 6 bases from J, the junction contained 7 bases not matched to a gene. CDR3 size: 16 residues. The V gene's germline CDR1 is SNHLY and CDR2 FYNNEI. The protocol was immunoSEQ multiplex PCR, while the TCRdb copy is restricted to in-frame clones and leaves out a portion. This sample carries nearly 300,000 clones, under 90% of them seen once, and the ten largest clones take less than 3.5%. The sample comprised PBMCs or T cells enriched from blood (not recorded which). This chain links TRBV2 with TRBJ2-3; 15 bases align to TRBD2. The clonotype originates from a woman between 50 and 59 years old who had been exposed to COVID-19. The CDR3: CASRVGTSGGRDTQYF. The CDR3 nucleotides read TGTGCCAGCAGAGTCGGGACTAGCGGGGGGAGGGATACGCAGTATTTT.